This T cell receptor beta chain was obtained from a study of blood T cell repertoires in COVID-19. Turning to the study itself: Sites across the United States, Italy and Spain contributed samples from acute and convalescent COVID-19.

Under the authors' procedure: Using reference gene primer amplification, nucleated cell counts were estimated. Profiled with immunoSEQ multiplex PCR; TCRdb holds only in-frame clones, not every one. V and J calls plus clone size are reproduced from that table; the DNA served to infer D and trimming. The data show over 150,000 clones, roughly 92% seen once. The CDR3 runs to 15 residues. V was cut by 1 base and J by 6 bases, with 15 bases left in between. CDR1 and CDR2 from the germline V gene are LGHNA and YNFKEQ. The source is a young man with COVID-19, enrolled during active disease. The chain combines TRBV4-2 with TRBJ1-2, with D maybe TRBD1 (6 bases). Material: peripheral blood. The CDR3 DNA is TGTGCCAGCAGCCAAGTTGGAGCGGGGGGCGATGGCTACACCTTC. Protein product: CASSQVGAGGDGYTF.